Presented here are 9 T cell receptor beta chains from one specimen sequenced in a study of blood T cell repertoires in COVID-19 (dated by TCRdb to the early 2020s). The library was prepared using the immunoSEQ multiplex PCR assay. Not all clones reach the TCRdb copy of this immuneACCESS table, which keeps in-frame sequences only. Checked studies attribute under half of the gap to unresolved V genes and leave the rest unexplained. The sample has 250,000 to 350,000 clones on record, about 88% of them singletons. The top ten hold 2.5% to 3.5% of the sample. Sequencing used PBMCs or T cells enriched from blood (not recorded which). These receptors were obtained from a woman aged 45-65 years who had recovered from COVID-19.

The CDR3 coding sequence is TGTGCCAGCACCCAAACCCGACAGGGCTACGAGCAGTACTTC. Amino acid sequence: CASTQTRQGYEQYF. The chain couples TRBV6-5 to TRBJ2-7, with 7 bases lining up with TRBD1. Looked up from germline, CDR1 is MNHEY and CDR2 is SVGAGI. Trimming at V came to 7 bases and at J to 3 bases, leaving 9 bases not matched to a gene. The CDR3 totals 14 residues.

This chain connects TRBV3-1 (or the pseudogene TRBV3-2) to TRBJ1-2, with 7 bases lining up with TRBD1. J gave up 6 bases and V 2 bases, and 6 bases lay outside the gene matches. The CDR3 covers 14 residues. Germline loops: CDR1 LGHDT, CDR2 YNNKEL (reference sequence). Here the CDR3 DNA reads TGTGCCAGCAGCCAACAGGGACAGATCAATGGCTACACCTTC. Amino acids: CASSQQGQINGYTF.

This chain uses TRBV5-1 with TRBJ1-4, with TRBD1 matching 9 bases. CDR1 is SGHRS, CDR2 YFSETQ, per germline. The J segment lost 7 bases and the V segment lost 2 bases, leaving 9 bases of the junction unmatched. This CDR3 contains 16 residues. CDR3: CASSFQTQGAGEKLFF. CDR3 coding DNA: TGCGCCAGCAGCTTCCAGACACAGGGGGCAGGTGAAAAACTGTTTTTT.

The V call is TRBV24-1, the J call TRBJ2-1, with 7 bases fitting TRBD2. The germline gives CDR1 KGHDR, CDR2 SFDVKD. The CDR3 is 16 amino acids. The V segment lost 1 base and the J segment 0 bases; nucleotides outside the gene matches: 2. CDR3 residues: CATSDFGGSSYNEQFF. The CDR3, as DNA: TGTGCCACCAGTGATTTCGGCGGGAGCTCCTACAATGAGCAGTTCTTC.

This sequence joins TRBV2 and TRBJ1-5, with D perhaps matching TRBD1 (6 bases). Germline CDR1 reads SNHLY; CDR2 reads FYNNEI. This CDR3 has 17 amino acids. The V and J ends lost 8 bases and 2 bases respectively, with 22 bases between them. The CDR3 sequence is CASRGGGMGARNQPQHF. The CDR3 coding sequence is TGTGCCAGCCGAGGGGGGGGTATGGGTGCCCGCAATCAGCCCCAGCATTTT.

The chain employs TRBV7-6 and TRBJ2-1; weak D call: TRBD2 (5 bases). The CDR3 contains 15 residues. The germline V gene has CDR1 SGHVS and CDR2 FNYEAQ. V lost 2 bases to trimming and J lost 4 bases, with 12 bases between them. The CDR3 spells CASSLSSGVYNEQFF. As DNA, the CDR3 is TGTGCCAGCAGCTTAAGCAGCGGAGTATACAATGAGCAGTTCTTC. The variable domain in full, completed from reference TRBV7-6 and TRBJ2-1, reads GAGVSQSPRYKVTKRGQDVALRCDPISGHVSLYWYRQALGQGPEFLTYFNYEAQQDKSGLPNDRFSAERPEGSISTLTIQRTEQRDSAMYRCASSLSSGVYNEQFFGPGTRLTVL.

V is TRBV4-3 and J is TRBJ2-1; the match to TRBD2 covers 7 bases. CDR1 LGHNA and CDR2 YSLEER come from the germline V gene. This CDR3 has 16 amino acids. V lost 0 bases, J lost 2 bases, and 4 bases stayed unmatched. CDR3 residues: CASSQDPSGTYNEQFF. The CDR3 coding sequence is TGCGCCAGCAGCCAAGATCCAAGCGGGACCTACAATGAGCAGTTCTTC.

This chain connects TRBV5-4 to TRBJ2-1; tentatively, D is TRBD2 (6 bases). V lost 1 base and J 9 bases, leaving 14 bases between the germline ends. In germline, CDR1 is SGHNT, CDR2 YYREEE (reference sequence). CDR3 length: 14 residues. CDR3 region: CASSLYGSTGEQFF. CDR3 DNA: TGTGCCAGCAGCTTGTACGGGAGTACTGGTGAGCAGTTCTTC. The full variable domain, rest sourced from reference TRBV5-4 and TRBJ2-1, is ETGVTQSPTHLIKTRGQQVTLRCSSQSGHNTVSWYQQALGQGPQFIFQYYREEENGRGNFPPRFSGLQFPNYSSELNVNALELDDSALYLCASSLYGSTGEQFFGPGTRLTVL.

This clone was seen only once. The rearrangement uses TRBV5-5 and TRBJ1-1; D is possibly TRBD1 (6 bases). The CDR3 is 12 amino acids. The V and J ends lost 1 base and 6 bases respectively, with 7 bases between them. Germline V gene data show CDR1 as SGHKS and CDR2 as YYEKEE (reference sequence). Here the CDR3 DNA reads TGTGCCAGCAGCTTGTGGGGGCCTGAAGCTTTCTTT. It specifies CASSLWGPEAFF.